These T cell receptor beta chains were read from a single sample in a study of blood T cells in healthy people across ages. TCRdb fed the 5' RACE reads into MiXCR, producing one record per CDR3 protein. The repertoire consists of roughly 900,000 distinct CDR3 sequences, with 40% to 60% occurring once and the leading ten covering roughly an eighth. The sample comprised blood. These receptors all come from a man aged 30-40 years in good health. Both conserved end residues are part of each CDR3. Each record gives: D gene, V gene, J gene, clone size, CDR3 DNA, CDR3 protein. D genes are given only for firm matches. Clone size is not always given. Where it is, it says once, few, many or a class for expanded clones.

-	TRBV12-3/TRBV12-4	TRBJ2-4	many	TGTGCCAGCAGTTTAGCTGTAGCCAAAAACATTCAGTACTTC	CASSLAVAKNIQYF
TRBD1	TRBV20-1	TRBJ1-1	-	TGCAGTGCTAGGCCCGGACAGGTTATGAACACTGAAGCTTTCTTT	CSARPGQVMNTEAFF
TRBD2	TRBV4-3	TRBJ2-1	-	TGCGCCAGCAGCCAAGATGTAGGGCGGGGGGGCCGCAATGAGCAGTTCTTC	CASSQDVGRGGRNEQFF
TRBD2	TRBV20-1	TRBJ2-7	once	TGCAGTGCTAGTGCACTAGCGGGGGGCCCCAACGAGCAGTACTTC	CSASALAGGPNEQYF
-	TRBV7-3	TRBJ2-3	few	TGTGCCAGCAGCCCGTGGGGGGGCGATAGCACAGATACGCAGTATTTT	CASSPWGGDSTDTQYF
TRBD1	TRBV29-1	TRBJ1-1	-	TGCAGCGTTGAGGGACAGCAGAACACTGAAGCTTTCTTT	CSVEGQQNTEAFF
-	TRBV5-5	TRBJ2-7	-	TGTGCCAGCAGCTGGACGCCGACCTACGAGCAGTACTTC	CASSWTPTYEQYF
-	TRBV21-1	TRBJ2-3	-	TGTGCCAGCAGCAGACACATACAGGGTCCAGATACGCAGTATTTT	CASSRHIQGPDTQYF
-	TRBV6-5	TRBJ1-1	once	TGTGCCAGCAGTTACGTTATGAACACTGAAGCTTTCTTT	CASSYVMNTEAFF
-	TRBV12-3/TRBV12-4	TRBJ1-2	many	TGTGCCAGCAGACGGCAGGGGTTGTCCTCTAACTATGGCTACACCTTC	CASRRQGLSSNYGYTF
TRBD2	TRBV20-1	TRBJ2-1	-	TGCAGCCCCCGACTAGCGGGGGCTAATGAGCAGTTCTTC	CSPRLAGANEQFF
TRBD1	TRBV12-3/TRBV12-4	TRBJ1-6	few	TGTGCCAGCAGTTTAGCTGTAACAGGGGGCTTAAGTAATTCACCCCTCCACTTT	CASSLAVTGGLSNSPLHF
TRBD1	TRBV20-1	TRBJ1-2	few	TGCAGTGCCAAACCCGCCGCGCAGGGGGCTGGCTACACCTTC	CSAKPAAQGAGYTF
-	TRBV6-1	TRBJ1-2	few	TGTGCCAGCAGCGTAGACAGAGTCTATGGCTACACCTTC	CASSVDRVYGYTF
-	TRBV29-1	TRBJ1-2	-	TGCAGCGTTGCAGGGGAGGTTCAAGCTAACTATGGCTACACCTTC	CSVAGEVQANYGYTF
TRBD1	TRBV5-1	TRBJ2-2	-	TGCGCCAGCAGCTACCCGGACAGGGAAAGGGCCGGGGAGCTGTTTTTT	CASSYPDRERAGELFF
-	TRBV20-1	TRBJ2-7	-	TGCAGTGCTAGAAGACATAGGGCCCTGAGGACCTACGAGCAGTACTTC	CSARRHRALRTYEQYF
TRBD1	TRBV2	TRBJ1-1	-	TGTGCCACCCAGGGGGTAGGTGACACTGAAGCTTTCTTT	CATQGVGDTEAFF
-	TRBV7-9	TRBJ1-2	-	TGTGCCAGCAGCGGAAGGCTTAGTTATGGCTACACCTTC	CASSGRLSYGYTF
-	TRBV7-3	TRBJ1-1	-	TGTGCCAGCAGCTTAGGGAGAGGATCTGAAGCTTTCTTT	CASSLGRGSEAFF
TRBD1	TRBV20-1	TRBJ2-1	few	TGCAGTGCGGGAGGGGACAGGGTTGTTGAGCAGTTCTTC	CSAGGDRVVEQFF
TRBD1	TRBV3-1	TRBJ2-1	-	TGTGCCAGCAGCCGCGGGACAGGGACTATCCAAGAGACCCAGTTCTTC	CASSRGTGTIQETQFF